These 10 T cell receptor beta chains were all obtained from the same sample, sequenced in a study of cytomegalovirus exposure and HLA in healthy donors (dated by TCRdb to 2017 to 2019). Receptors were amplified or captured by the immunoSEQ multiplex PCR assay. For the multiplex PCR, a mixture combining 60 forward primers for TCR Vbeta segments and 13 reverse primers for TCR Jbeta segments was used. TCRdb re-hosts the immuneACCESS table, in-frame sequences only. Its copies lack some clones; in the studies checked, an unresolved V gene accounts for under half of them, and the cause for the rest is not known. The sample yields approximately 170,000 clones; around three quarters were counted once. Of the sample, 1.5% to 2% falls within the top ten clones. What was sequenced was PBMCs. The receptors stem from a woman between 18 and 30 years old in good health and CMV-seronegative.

The chain's CDR3 is CASSSLSGGAYNEQFF. The CDR3 DNA reads as TGTGCCAGCAGCTCCCTAAGCGGGGGGGCCTACAATGAGCAGTTCTTC. This chain links TRBV5-6 with TRBJ2-1; 10 nucleotides line up with TRBD2. Losses at the gene ends were 3 bases for V and 2 bases for J; bases not matched to a gene: 5. The CDR3 has 16 residues. The germline V gene has CDR1 SGHDT and CDR2 YYEEEE.

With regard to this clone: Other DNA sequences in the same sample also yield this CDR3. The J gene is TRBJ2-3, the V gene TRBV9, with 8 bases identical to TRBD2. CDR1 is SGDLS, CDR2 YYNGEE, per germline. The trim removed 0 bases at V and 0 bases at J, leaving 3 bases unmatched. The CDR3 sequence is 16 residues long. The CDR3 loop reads CASSVVAGGSTDTQYF. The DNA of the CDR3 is TGTGCCAGCAGCGTAGTGGCGGGAGGCAGCACAGATACGCAGTATTTT. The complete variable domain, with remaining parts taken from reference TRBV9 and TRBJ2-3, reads DSGVTQTPKHLITATGQRVTLRCSPRSGDLSVYWYQQSLDQGLQFLIQYYNGEERAKGNILERFSAQQFPDLHSELNLSSLELGDSALYFCASSVVAGGSTDTQYFGPGTRLTVL.

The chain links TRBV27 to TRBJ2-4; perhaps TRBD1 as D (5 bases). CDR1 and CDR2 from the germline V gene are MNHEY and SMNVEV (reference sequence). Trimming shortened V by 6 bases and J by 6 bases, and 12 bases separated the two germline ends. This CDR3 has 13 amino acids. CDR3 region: CASSLDRLNIQYF. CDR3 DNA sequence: TGTGCCAGCAGCCTCGACAGACTAAACATTCAGTACTTC.

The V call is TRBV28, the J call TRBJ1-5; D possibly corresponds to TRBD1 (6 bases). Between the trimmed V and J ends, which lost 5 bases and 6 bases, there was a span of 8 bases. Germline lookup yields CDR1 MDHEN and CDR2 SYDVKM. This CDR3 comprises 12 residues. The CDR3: CASSAGVQPQHF. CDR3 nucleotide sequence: TGTGCCAGCAGTGCAGGGGTTCAGCCCCAGCATTTT.

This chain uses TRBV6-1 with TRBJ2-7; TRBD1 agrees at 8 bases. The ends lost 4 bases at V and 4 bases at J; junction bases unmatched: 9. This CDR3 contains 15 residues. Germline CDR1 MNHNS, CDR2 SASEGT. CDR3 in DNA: TGTGCCAGCAGTGCCCTTTTGACAGGGGCGTACGAGCAGTACTTC. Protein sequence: CASSALLTGAYEQYF.

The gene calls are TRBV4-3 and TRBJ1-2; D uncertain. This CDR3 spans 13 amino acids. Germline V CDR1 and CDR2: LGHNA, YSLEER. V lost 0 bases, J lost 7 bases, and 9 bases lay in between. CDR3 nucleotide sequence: TGCGCCAGCAGCCAAGACTGGGAGCGTGGCTACACCTTC. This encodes CASSQDWERGYTF.

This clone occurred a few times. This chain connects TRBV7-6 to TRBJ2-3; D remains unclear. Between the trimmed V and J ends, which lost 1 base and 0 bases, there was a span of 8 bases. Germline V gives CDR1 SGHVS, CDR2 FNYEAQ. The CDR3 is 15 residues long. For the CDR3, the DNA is TGTGCCAGCAGCTTAGGGCAGTCGAGCACAGATACGCAGTATTTT. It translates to CASSLGQSSTDTQYF.

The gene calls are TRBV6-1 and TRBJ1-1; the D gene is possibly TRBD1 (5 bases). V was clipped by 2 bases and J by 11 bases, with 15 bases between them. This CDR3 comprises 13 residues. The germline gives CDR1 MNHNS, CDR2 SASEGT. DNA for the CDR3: TGTGCCAGCAGTGAATTTGTGGCAGGGTGGGCTTTCTTT. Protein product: CASSEFVAGWAFF.

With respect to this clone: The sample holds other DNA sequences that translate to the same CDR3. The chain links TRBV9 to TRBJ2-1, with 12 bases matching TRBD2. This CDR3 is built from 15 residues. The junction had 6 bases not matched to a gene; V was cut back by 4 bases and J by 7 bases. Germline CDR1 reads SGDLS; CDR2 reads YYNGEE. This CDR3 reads CASSPSGGAGNEQFF. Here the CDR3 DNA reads TGTGCCAGCAGCCCTAGCGGGGGGGCTGGAAATGAGCAGTTCTTC.

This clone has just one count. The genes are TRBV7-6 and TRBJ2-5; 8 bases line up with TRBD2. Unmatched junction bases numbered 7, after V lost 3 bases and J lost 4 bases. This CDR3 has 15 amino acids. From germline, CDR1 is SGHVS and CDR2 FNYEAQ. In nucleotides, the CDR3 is TGTGCCAGCAGCTTCGAGCGGGGGTCTAGAGAGACCCAGTACTTC. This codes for CASSFERGSRETQYF.